The 25 T cell receptor beta chains below come from one sample, sequenced in a study of shared clonotypes between healthy human individuals. Sequencing was performed with immunoSEQ multiplex PCR; in TCRdb, only in-frame clones are kept and a portion is missing. Here the sample spans roughly 2,300,000 clones, approximately 90% being singletons. The sequenced material came from naive CD4+ T cells from PBMCs. Regarding subset: CD45RA+ positively selected. Receptors were obtained from a man aged 18 to 30 in good health. Some clones in this sample may be carry-over from other donors' samples.

CDR3 residues: CASKRVAQISFTRDFF. Here the CDR3 DNA reads TGTGCCAGCAAACGTGTAGCCCAGATCTCTTTTACCAGAGATTTCTTT. The genes are TRBV28 and TRBJ1-1; the D is unclear. CDR1 and CDR2 (germline): MDHEN, SYDVKM. The germline V and J ends were trimmed by 7 bases and 13 bases, with 31 bases remaining between them. This CDR3 has 16 residues.

The J gene is TRBJ2-1, the V gene TRBV19; a weak D match, TRBD2 (7 bases). The CDR3 has 17 residues. V lost 4 bases to trimming and J lost 8 bases, with 24 bases between them. Germline V gives CDR1 LNHDA, CDR2 SQIVND (reference sequence). This chain's CDR3 is CASSRVQLRGAGHEQFF. Written as DNA, the CDR3 is TGTGCCAGTAGTAGGGTCCAGCTACGGGGGGCCGGCCATGAGCAGTTCTTC.

J is TRBJ2-7 and V is TRBV18, with 8 bases lining up with TRBD2. Germline loops: CDR1 KGHSH, CDR2 LQKENI. V trimming: 3 bases; J trimming: 5 bases; junction bases outside the gene matches: 6. The length of the CDR3 is 14 residues. The CDR3 here is CASSPGTRFHEQYF. The CDR3 bases are TGTGCCAGCTCACCCGGGACTAGGTTCCACGAGCAGTACTTC.

The chain uses TRBV5-1 and TRBJ2-5, with 7 bases aligning to TRBD1. CDR1 and CDR2 (germline): SGHRS, YFSETQ. Trimming at V came to 3 bases and at J to 0 bases, leaving 8 bases not matched to a gene. This CDR3 spans 16 amino acids. The DNA for the CDR3 is TGCGCCAGCAGCTCGCAGGGGGTGGGGTACCAAGAGACCCAGTACTTC. Translating it yields CASSSQGVGYQETQYF.

The chain recombines TRBV7-9 with TRBJ1-6; D might be TRBD1 (5 bases). Per germline, CDR1 SEHNR and CDR2 FQNEAQ (reference sequence). Trimming removed 1 base at V and 7 bases at J, with 11 bases between. The CDR3 loop spans 15 amino acids. CDR3: CASSLVGTANSPLHF. CDR3 nucleotides: TGTGCCAGCAGCTTAGTTGGGACTGCAAATTCACCCCTCCACTTT.

The V call is TRBV28, the J call TRBJ2-4; D is perhaps TRBD1 or TRBD2 (7 bases each). This CDR3 region has 14 residues. The germline V gene has CDR1 MDHEN and CDR2 SYDVKM. The V and J ends lost 6 bases and 5 bases respectively, with 14 bases between them. The CDR3 here is CASRTTGRENIQYF. CDR3 nucleotide sequence: TGTGCCAGCAGAACGACAGGGAGGGAAAACATTCAGTACTTC.

V and J are TRBV11-3 and TRBJ2-2, with D perhaps matching TRBD1 (5 bases). The CDR3 runs 14 residues. The V and J ends lost 5 bases and 1 base respectively, with 8 bases between them. Germline V lookup: CDR1 SGHNT, CDR2 YENEEA. The CDR3 region is CASSITGNTGELFF. DNA for the CDR3: TGTGCCAGCAGCATAACAGGGAACACCGGGGAGCTGTTTTTT.

The V gene is TRBV19, the J gene TRBJ1-5; possible D gene TRBD1, 5 bases. The CDR3 length is 15 residues. Germline loops: CDR1 LNHDA, CDR2 SQIVND (reference sequence). Between the trimmed V and J ends, which lost 6 bases and 3 bases, there was a span of 15 bases. The CDR3 sequence is CASSTGLIDNQPQHF. Written as DNA, the CDR3 is TGTGCCAGTAGCACGGGACTCATCGACAATCAGCCCCAGCATTTT.

The genes are TRBV7-3 and TRBJ1-1, with TRBD1 identical over 9 bases. Germline V gene lookup returns CDR1 SGHTA and CDR2 FQGTGA. This CDR3 is built from 16 residues. The trim removed 5 bases at V and 4 bases at J, leaving 11 bases unmatched. CDR3 DNA sequence: TGTGCCAGCAGCCATTCGGGGGGACAGGGTTCCACTGAAGCTTTCTTT. It translates to CASSHSGGQGSTEAFF.

The chain employs TRBV29-1 and TRBJ1-2; a weak D match, TRBD1 (6 bases). The V end was cut by 6 bases, the J end by 2 bases, with 16 bases between. The germline CDR1 and CDR2 sequences are SQVTM and ANQGSEA. The CDR3 has 14 amino acids. CDR3 sequence reads: CSVRTDSSNYGYTF. The CDR3 nucleotides read TGCAGCGTCAGGACAGACTCTAGCAACTATGGCTACACCTTC.

This chain connects TRBV9 to TRBJ2-3; D uncertain. The length of the CDR3 is 15 residues. Per germline, CDR1 SGDLS and CDR2 YYNGEE. V was pared by 4 bases and J by 3 bases, with 15 bases between. The DNA for the CDR3 is TGTGCCAGCAGCCCGAGGACGGGTAGGACAGATACGCAGTATTTT. The encoded protein is CASSPRTGRTDTQYF.

In the case of this clone: The same CDR3 can be traced to other DNA sequences in this sample. J is TRBJ1-1 and V is TRBV5-6; 8 nucleotides agree with TRBD1. The length of the CDR3 is 13 residues. Germline trimming cut 4 bases from V and 4 bases from J; bases unmatched to any gene: 3. CDR1 is SGHDT, CDR2 YYEEEE, per germline. The CDR3 protein is CASSRDRGTEAFF. Written as DNA, the CDR3 is TGTGCCAGCAGCCGTGACAGGGGCACTGAAGCTTTCTTT.

Of note for this clone: Other DNA sequences of this sample code for an identical CDR3. The rearrangement joins TRBV27 to TRBJ2-7, with TRBD1 matching over 9 bases. Losses at the gene ends were 6 bases for V and 0 bases for J; bases not matched to a gene: 3. The CDR3 loop spans 14 amino acids. Germline V CDR1 and CDR2: MNHEY, SMNVEV (reference sequence). CDR3 residues: CASSRDRASYEQYF. The CDR3 DNA reads TGTGCCAGCAGCCGGGACAGGGCCTCCTACGAGCAGTACTTC.

This rearrangement joins TRBV2 to TRBJ1-4, with 8 bases that match TRBD1. Losses at the gene ends were 6 bases for V and 7 bases for J; bases not matched to a gene: 4. CDR3 length: 13 residues. The germline gives CDR1 SNHLY, CDR2 FYNNEI. The CDR3 loop reads CASRSGQGEKLFF. The CDR3 DNA reads as TGTGCCAGCAGATCCGGACAGGGTGAAAAACTGTTTTTT.

Comment on this clone: Other DNA variants within this sample encode the same CDR3. This chain uses TRBV29-1 with TRBJ2-7; TRBD1 matches 9 bases. CDR1 is SQVTM and CDR2 is ANQGSEA in the germline V gene. CDR3 length: 12 amino acids. The V segment lost 6 bases and the J segment 6 bases; nucleotides outside the gene matches: 6. This chain's CDR3 is CSVEGQGGEQYF. The CDR3 region has the DNA TGCAGCGTGGAGGGACAGGGAGGCGAGCAGTACTTC.

V is TRBV29-1 and J is TRBJ2-1, with TRBD2 matching over 8 bases. The CDR3 spans 9 residues. V lost 7 bases and J lost 12; bases outside the gene matches: 2. Per the germline V gene, CDR1 is SQVTM and CDR2 is ANQGSEA. As DNA, the CDR3 is TGCAGCGCGGGGGGGGTGCAGTTCTTC. Translating it yields CSAGGVQFF.

CDR3 nucleotide sequence: TGTGCCAGCAGCAGAAAGAACACTGAAGCTTTCTTT. It yields the protein CASSRKNTEAFF. This chain uses TRBV7-8 with TRBJ1-1; D not certain. This CDR3 region has 12 residues. The V and J ends lost 5 bases and 1 base respectively, with 5 bases between them. The V gene's germline CDR1 is SGHVS and CDR2 FQNEAQ.

The chain recombines TRBV28 with TRBJ1-5; D unclear. CDR1 is MDHEN and CDR2 is SYDVKM in the germline V gene. V dropped 6 bases and J dropped 2 bases, with 14 bases sitting between them. The CDR3 totals 15 residues. Here the CDR3 DNA reads TGTGCCAGCAGCTCACCGCCCGGAGGCAATCAGCCCCAGCATTTT. Translation: CASSSPPGGNQPQHF.

The chain combines TRBV9 with TRBJ2-1, with a weak D call TRBD1 (5 bases). Trimming took off 3 bases at V and 0 bases at J, with 7 bases between the two ends. The germline gives CDR1 SGDLS, CDR2 YYNGEE. This CDR3 has 14 amino acids. CDR3 sequence reads: CASSARVSYNEQFF. The CDR3 DNA is TGTGCCAGCAGCGCCAGGGTCTCCTACAATGAGCAGTTCTTC.

Comments on this clone: The same CDR3 also results from other DNA sequences found in this sample. The chain joins TRBV9 to TRBJ1-2; the match to TRBD1 covers 9 bases. Germline V lookup: CDR1 SGDLS, CDR2 YYNGEE. CDR3 length: 14 residues. The junction had 3 bases not matched to a gene; V was cut back by 1 base and J by 5 bases. The CDR3 DNA sequence: TGTGCCAGCAGCGTAACGGGACAGGGATATGGCTACACCTTC. The encoded protein is CASSVTGQGYGYTF.

V and J are TRBV5-1 and TRBJ1-3, with D possibly being TRBD1 (5 bases). This CDR3 has 16 amino acids. The V and J ends lost 0 bases and 0 bases respectively, with 10 bases between them. The V gene's germline CDR1 is SGHRS and CDR2 YFSETQ. CDR3 bases: TGCGCCAGCAGCTTGGGACAGCCGAGCTCTGGAAACACCATATATTTT. Encoded protein: CASSLGQPSSGNTIYF. The full variable domain, its missing parts supplied by reference TRBV5-1 and TRBJ1-3, is KAGVTQTPRYLIKTRGQQVTLSCSPISGHRSVSWYQQTPGQGLQFLFEYFSETQRNKGNFPGRFSGRQFSNSRSEMNVSTLELGDSALYLCASSLGQPSSGNTIYFGEGSWLTVV.

The chain employs TRBV7-2 and TRBJ2-3, with 7 bases fitting TRBD2. The J segment lost 5 bases and the V segment lost 6 bases, leaving 8 bases of the junction unmatched. Germline V gene data show CDR1 as SGHTA and CDR2 as FQGNSA. CDR3 length: 14 amino acids. DNA for the CDR3: TGTGCCAGCAGTTTTGGCCGCGGGAGAGATACGCAGTATTTT. Amino acid sequence: CASSFGRGRDTQYF. The whole variable domain, filled in from reference TRBV7-2 and TRBJ2-3, reads GAGVSQSPSNKVTEKGKDVELRCDPISGHTALYWYRQSLGQGLEFLIYFQGNSAPDKSGLPSDRFSAERTGGSVSTLTIQRTQQEDSAVYLCASSFGRGRDTQYFGPGTRLTVL.

For the CDR3, the DNA is TGTGCCTGGAGTGAGGGCTTAAGCTCCTACAATGAGCAGTTCTTC. It specifies CAWSEGLSSYNEQFF. The gene calls are TRBV30 and TRBJ2-1, with D uncertain. The CDR3 spans 15 residues. The germline V gene has CDR1 GTSNPN and CDR2 SVGIG (reference sequence). Trimming removed 1 base at V and 0 bases at J, with 10 bases between.

The chain recombines TRBV4-1 with TRBJ1-2; D is undetermined. The length of the CDR3 is 13 residues. Deletions cut 7 bases from V and 4 bases from J, with 13 bases between. Germline V gives CDR1 MGHRA, CDR2 YSYEKL. In DNA form, the CDR3 reads TGCGCCAGCACGAGGGAGCTGGGCTATGGCTACACCTTC. It translates to CASTRELGYGYTF.

The rearrangement joins TRBV5-1 to TRBJ1-1, with a tentative D call TRBD1 (5 bases). The CDR3 covers 13 residues. Germline CDR1 SGHRS, CDR2 YFSETQ. Trimming cost V 4 bases and J 7 bases, with 14 bases left between them. CDR3 sequence (DNA): TGCGCCAGCAGCCCATTCTTCGGGGGTGAAGCTTTCTTT. It specifies CASSPFFGGEAFF.